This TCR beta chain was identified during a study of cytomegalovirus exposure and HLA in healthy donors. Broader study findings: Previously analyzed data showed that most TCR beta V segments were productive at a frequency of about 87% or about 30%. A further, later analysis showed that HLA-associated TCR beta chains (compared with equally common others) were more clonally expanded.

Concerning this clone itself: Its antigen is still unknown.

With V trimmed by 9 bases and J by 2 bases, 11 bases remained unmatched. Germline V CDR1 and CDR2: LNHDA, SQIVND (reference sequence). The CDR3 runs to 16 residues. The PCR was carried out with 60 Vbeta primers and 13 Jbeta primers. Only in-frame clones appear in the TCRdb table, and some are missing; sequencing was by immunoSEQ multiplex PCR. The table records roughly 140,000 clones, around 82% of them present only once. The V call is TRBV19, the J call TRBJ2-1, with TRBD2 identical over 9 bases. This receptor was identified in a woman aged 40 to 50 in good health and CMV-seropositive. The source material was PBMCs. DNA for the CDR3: TGTGCCAGCCTGGGTGACGCGGGAGGGGCCTACAATGAGCAGTTCTTC. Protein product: CASLGDAGGAYNEQFF.